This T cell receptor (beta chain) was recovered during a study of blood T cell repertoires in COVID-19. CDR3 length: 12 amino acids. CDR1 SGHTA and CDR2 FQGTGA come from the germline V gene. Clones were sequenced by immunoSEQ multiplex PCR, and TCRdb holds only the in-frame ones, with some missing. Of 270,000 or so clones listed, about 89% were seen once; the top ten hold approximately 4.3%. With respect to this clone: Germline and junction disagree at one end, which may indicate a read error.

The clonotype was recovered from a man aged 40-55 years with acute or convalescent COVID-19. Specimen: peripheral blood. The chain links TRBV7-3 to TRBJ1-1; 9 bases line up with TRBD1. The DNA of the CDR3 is TGTGCCAGCAGCCCCCAGGGGACAGGGCCCACTTTT. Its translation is CASSPQGTGPTF. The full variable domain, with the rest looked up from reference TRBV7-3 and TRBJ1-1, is GAGVSQTPSNKVTEKGKYVELRCDPISGHTALYWYRQSLGQGPEFLIYFQGTGAADDSGLPNDRFFAVRPEGSVSTLKIQRTERGDSAVYLCASSPQGTGPTFGQGTRLTVV.